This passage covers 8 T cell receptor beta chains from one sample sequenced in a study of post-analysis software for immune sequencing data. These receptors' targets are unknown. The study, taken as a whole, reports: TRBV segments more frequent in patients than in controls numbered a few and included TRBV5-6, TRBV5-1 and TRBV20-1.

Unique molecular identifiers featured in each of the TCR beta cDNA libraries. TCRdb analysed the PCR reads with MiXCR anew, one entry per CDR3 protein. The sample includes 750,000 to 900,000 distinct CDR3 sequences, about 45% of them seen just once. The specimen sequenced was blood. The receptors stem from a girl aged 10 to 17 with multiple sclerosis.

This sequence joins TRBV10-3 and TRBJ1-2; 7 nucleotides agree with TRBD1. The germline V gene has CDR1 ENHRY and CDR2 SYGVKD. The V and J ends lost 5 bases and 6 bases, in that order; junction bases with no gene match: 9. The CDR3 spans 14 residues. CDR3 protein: CAISSPRDSHGYTF. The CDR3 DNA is TGTGCCATCAGTTCCCCGCGGGACAGCCATGGCTACACCTTC.

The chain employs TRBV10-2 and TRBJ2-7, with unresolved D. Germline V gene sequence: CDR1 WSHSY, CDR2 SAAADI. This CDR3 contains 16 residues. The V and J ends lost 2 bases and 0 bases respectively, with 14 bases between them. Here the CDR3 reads CASSEGKGWSSYEQYF. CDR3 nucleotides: TGCGCCAGCAGTGAGGGGAAGGGATGGAGCTCCTACGAGCAGTACTTC.

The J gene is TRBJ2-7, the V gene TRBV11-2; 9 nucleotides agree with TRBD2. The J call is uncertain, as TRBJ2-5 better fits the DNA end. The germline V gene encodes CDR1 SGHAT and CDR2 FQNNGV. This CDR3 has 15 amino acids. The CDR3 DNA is TGTGCCAGCAGCTTGGAGCTAGCGGGAAAAGAGACCCAGTACTTC. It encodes CASSLELAGKETQYF.

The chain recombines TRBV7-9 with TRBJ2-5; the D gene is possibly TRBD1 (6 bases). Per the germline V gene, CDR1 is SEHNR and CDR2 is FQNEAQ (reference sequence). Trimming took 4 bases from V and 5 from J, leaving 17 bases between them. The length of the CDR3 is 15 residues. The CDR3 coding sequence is TGTGCCAGCAGCTATGTTGCAGGGGCTAGGGAGACCCAGTACTTC. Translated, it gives CASSYVAGARETQYF.

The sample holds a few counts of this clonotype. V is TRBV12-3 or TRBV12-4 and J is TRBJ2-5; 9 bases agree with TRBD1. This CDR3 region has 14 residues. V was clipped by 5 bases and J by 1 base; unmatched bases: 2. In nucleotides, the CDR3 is TGTGCCAGCAGTCGGGACAGGGTCCAAGAGACCCAGTACTTC. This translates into CASSRDRVQETQYF.

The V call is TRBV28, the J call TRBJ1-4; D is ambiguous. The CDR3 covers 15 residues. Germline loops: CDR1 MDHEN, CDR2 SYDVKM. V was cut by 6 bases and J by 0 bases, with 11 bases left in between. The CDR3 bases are TGTGCCAGCAGACACCTACACACAACTAATGAAAAACTGTTTTTT. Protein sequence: CASRHLHTTNEKLFF.

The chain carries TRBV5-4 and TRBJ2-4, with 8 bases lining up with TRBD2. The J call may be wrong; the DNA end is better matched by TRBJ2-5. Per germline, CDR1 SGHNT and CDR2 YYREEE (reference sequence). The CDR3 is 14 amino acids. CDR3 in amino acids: CASSGGAGVETQYF. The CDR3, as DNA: TGTGCCAGCAGCGGCGGAGCGGGAGTAGAGACCCAGTACTTC.

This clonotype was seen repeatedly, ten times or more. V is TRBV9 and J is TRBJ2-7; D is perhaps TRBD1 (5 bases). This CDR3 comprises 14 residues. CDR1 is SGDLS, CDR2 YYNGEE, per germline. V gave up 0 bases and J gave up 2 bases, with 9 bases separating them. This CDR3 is CASSVGQGTYEQYF. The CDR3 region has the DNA TGTGCCAGCAGCGTAGGGCAGGGAACCTACGAGCAGTACTTC.